What follows are 24 T cell receptor beta chains derived from one specimen sequenced in a study of cytomegalovirus exposure and HLA in healthy donors. The PCR had 60 Vbeta and 13 Jbeta primers. TCRdb's copy holds only in-frame clones and misses some; the assay was immunoSEQ multiplex PCR. The sample shows around 170,000 clones, around four fifths of them seen only once. Sequences were obtained from PBMCs. The receptors come from a woman aged 45-59 years in good health and CMV-seropositive.

The CDR3 spells CASSPRQTGEWVGYTF. The CDR3 DNA reads as TGTGCCAGCAGCCCAAGGCAGACAGGGGAGTGGGTTGGCTACACCTTC. The rearrangement joins TRBV5-6 to TRBJ1-2; 8 bases fit TRBD1. The J segment lost 7 bases and the V segment lost 4 bases, leaving 15 bases of the junction unmatched. Germline-derived CDR1 and CDR2 are SGHDT and YYEEEE. The CDR3 is 16 residues long.

V is TRBV7-9 and J is TRBJ2-2, with TRBD1 identical over 9 bases. CDR1 SEHNR and CDR2 FQNEAQ come from the germline V gene (reference sequence). With 5 bases clipped from V and 0 bases from J, the junction kept 4 bases outside the gene matches. The CDR3 is 16 amino acids. The CDR3 protein is CASSPRQGANTGELFF. The DNA for the CDR3 is TGTGCCAGCAGCCCCCGACAGGGGGCGAACACCGGGGAGCTGTTTTTT.

The rearrangement joins TRBV7-9 to TRBJ1-6; TRBD1 aligns across 7 bases. V lost 5 bases and J lost 0; bases outside the gene matches: 10. The CDR3 sequence is 18 residues long. Germline assignment: CDR1 SEHNR and CDR2 FQNEAQ (reference sequence). The CDR3 nucleotides are TGTGCCAGCAGCCGGGACAGTACTATCAGCTCCTATAATTCACCCCTCCACTTT. Its protein product is CASSRDSTISSYNSPLHF.

CDR3 DNA sequence: TGTGCCAGCAGGAGGTACGAGCAGTACTTC. Its translation: CASRRYEQYF. The V call is TRBV6-5, the J call TRBJ2-7; D is uncertain. Trimming stripped 6 bases from V and 4 bases from J, with 4 bases between. The CDR3 has 10 residues. Looked up from germline, CDR1 is MNHEY and CDR2 is SVGAGI.

This sequence joins TRBV4-1 and TRBJ1-3, with D perhaps matching TRBD1 (6 bases). CDR1 and CDR2 (germline): MGHRA, YSYEKL. The CDR3 is 17 amino acids. Trimming stripped 0 bases from V and 1 base from J, with 13 bases between. DNA for the CDR3: TGCGCCAGCAGCCAAGATTTAACCAGGGGATCTGGAAACACCATATATTTT. Translation gives CASSQDLTRGSGNTIYF.

The chain uses TRBV2 and TRBJ2-3; D is possibly TRBD2 (5 bases). The ends were cut back, 6 bases at V and 5 bases at J, with 9 bases in the middle. The germline V gene encodes CDR1 SNHLY and CDR2 FYNNEI. The CDR3 is 12 amino acids. CDR3 protein: CASSSLGDTQYF. CDR3 DNA: TGTGCCAGCAGCTCACTAGGAGATACGCAGTATTTT.

In its sample, this clone was seen once. The rearrangement links TRBV10-3 to TRBJ2-1, with 9 bases fitting TRBD2. Germline values: CDR1 ENHRY, CDR2 SYGVKD. This CDR3 is 14 amino acids long. V shed 4 bases, J shed 8 bases, and the junction held 6 bases outside the gene matches. CDR3 bases: TGTGCCATCAGTGCGAGCGGGGGGTGGTATGAGCAGTTCTTC. This sequence encodes CAISASGGWYEQFF.

The chain is built from TRBV29-1 and TRBJ1-5; 11 nucleotides match TRBD1. The CDR3 sequence is 15 residues long. Looked up from germline, CDR1 is SQVTM and CDR2 is ANQGSEA. Germline trimming cut 4 bases from V and 6 bases from J; bases unmatched to any gene: 8. The CDR3 region has the DNA TGCAGCGTTGGAGGACAGGGGGCGCAGGGTCAGCCCCAGCATTTT. It yields the protein CSVGGQGAQGQPQHF.

The chain carries TRBV4-1 and TRBJ1-1; D is possibly TRBD1 (5 bases). Trimming stripped 4 bases from V and 3 bases from J, with 18 bases between. The CDR3 is made up of 16 amino acids. CDR1 and CDR2 from the germline V gene are MGHRA and YSYEKL. The CDR3 sequence: CASSPRFRQTDTEAFF. For the CDR3, the DNA is TGCGCCAGCAGCCCGAGGTTTAGGCAGACAGACACTGAAGCTTTCTTT.

In the case of this clone: Germline and junction disagree at one end, which may indicate a read error. The DNA of the CDR3 is TGTGCCAGCAGTCCACAGCCGGGGGACTATGGCTACACCTTC. Its protein is CASSPQPGDYGYTF. The chain links TRBV10-3 to TRBJ1-2; tentative D call: TRBD1 (5 bases). The CDR3 runs to 14 residues. The germline V gene has CDR1 ENHRY and CDR2 SYGVKD.

The chain recombines TRBV5-1 with TRBJ1-6; 7 bases map to TRBD1. V shed 0 bases and J 3 bases; nucleotides not matched to a gene: 9. The CDR3 is 18 amino acids. Germline-derived CDR1 and CDR2 are SGHRS and YFSETQ. CDR3 amino acids: CASSLVPRQGGYNSPLHF. For the CDR3, the DNA is TGCGCCAGCAGCTTGGTCCCCCGACAGGGAGGCTATAATTCACCCCTCCACTTT.

Of note for this clone: The junction differs from germline at one of its ends, possibly a read error. The chain links TRBV6-5 to TRBJ1-1; TRBD1 is a possible D gene (5 bases). The CDR3 consists of 14 residues. CDR1 and CDR2 (germline): MNHEY, SVGAGI. The CDR3 region is CAGSSGLMATEAFF. In DNA, the CDR3 is TGTGCCGGCAGTTCGGGACTCATGGCAACTGAAGCTTTCTTT.

V and J are TRBV2 and TRBJ2-7, with 9 bases matching TRBD1. Germline values: CDR1 SNHLY, CDR2 FYNNEI. Trimming at V came to 7 bases and at J to 6 bases, leaving 7 bases not matched to a gene. The CDR3 is made up of 13 amino acids. The CDR3 is CASTPGQGLEQYF. The CDR3 DNA follows: TGTGCCAGCACGCCGGGACAGGGACTCGAGCAGTACTTC. Full variable domain (remainder filled in from reference TRBV2 and TRBJ2-7): EPEVTQTPSHQVTQMGQEVILRCVPISNHLYFYWYRQILGQKVEFLVSFYNNEISEKSEIFDDQFSVERPDGSNFTLKIRSTKLEDSAMYFCASTPGQGLEQYFGPGTRLTVT.

V is TRBV5-1 and J is TRBJ1-3; 10 positions agree with TRBD1. The length of the CDR3 is 17 residues. Germline-derived CDR1 and CDR2 are SGHRS and YFSETQ. V lost 4 bases, J lost 0 bases, and 7 bases stayed unmatched. The DNA for the CDR3 is TGCGCCAGCAGCGCCTGGGACAGGGGAAACTCTGGAAACACCATATATTTT. Encoded protein: CASSAWDRGNSGNTIYF.

As DNA, the CDR3 is TGTGCCAGCAGCTTGCGGGTCAGGGCAAACTATGGCTACACCTTC. Translated: CASSLRVRANYGYTF. The chain couples TRBV5-4 to TRBJ1-2; D perhaps matches TRBD1 (5 bases). This CDR3 contains 15 residues. The V end was cut by 1 base, the J end by 2 bases, with 12 bases between. Germline-derived CDR1 and CDR2 are SGHNT and YYREEE (reference sequence).

The gene calls are TRBV30 and TRBJ1-5, with TRBD1 as a possible D gene (5 bases). The CDR3 consists of 14 residues. Deletions cut 0 bases from V and 3 bases from J, with 9 bases between. Germline lookup yields CDR1 GTSNPN and CDR2 SVGIG (reference sequence). The DNA for the CDR3 is TGTGCCTGGAGTGTAGTGGACACCAATCAGCCCCAGCATTTT. Translation: CAWSVVDTNQPQHF.

The chain employs TRBV6-1 and TRBJ1-5; 7 bases are shared with TRBD1. The CDR3 has 14 amino acids. Germline V gene sequence: CDR1 MNHNS, CDR2 SASEGT. V lost 7 bases, J lost 9 bases, and 12 bases stayed unmatched. The CDR3 sequence: CASTPPTGPRPQHF. In DNA form, the CDR3 reads TGTGCCAGCACTCCCCCGACAGGGCCCAGGCCCCAGCATTTT.

V is TRBV5-4 and J is TRBJ1-2; 7 bases match TRBD1. This CDR3 contains 14 residues. The germline CDR1 and CDR2 sequences are SGHNT and YYREEE (reference sequence). J lost 4 bases, V lost 3 bases, and 6 bases had no gene match. CDR3 DNA: TGTGCCAGCAGCTCCTACGGGACAGCCTATGGCTACACCTTC. Amino acid sequence: CASSSYGTAYGYTF.

The J gene is TRBJ2-2, the V gene TRBV7-8; 7 bases agree with TRBD1. Germline-derived CDR1 and CDR2 are SGHVS and FQNEAQ. The CDR3 covers 14 residues. The ends lost 2 bases at V and 6 bases at J; junction bases unmatched: 3. DNA of the CDR3: TGTGCCAGCAGCTTACTAACAGGGGCCGGGGAGCTGTTTTTT. Translating it yields CASSLLTGAGELFF. Filled out from reference TRBV7-8 and TRBJ2-2, the complete variable domain reads GAGVSQSPRYKVAKRGQDVALRCDPISGHVSLFWYQQALGQGPEFLTYFQNEAQLDKSGLPSDRFFAERPEGSVSTLKIQRTQQEDSAVYLCASSLLTGAGELFFGEGSRLTVL.

The chain joins TRBV4-2 to TRBJ2-5; 7 nucleotides agree with TRBD2. The CDR3 is 15 residues long. Per the germline V gene, CDR1 is LGHNA and CDR2 is YNFKEQ. The J segment lost 5 bases and the V segment lost 4 bases, leaving 10 bases of the junction unmatched. As DNA, the CDR3 is TGTGCCAGCAGCCCTCGAAGAGGGGAGGGGGAGACCCAGTACTTC. This translates into CASSPRRGEGETQYF.

The chain couples TRBV4-1 to TRBJ1-2, with D possibly being TRBD1 (5 bases). The CDR3 covers 14 residues. V gave up 1 base and J gave up 2 bases, with 8 bases separating them. Germline V lookup: CDR1 MGHRA, CDR2 YSYEKL. CDR3 loop: CASSQGGLNYGYTF. In DNA form, the CDR3 reads TGCGCCAGCAGCCAAGGGGGCCTGAACTATGGCTACACCTTC.

The chain employs TRBV28 and TRBJ1-3; 8 bases are a match to TRBD1. V shed 5 bases and J 6 bases; nucleotides not matched to a gene: 9. Per the germline V gene, CDR1 is MDHEN and CDR2 is SYDVKM. The CDR3 has 15 amino acids. CDR3 amino acids: CASSRQGLSANTIYF. The CDR3 bases are TGTGCCAGCAGTAGACAGGGGCTAAGCGCAAACACCATATATTTT. The complete variable domain, with remaining parts taken from reference TRBV28 and TRBJ1-3, reads DVKVTQSSRYLVKRTGEKVFLECVQDMDHENMFWYRQDPGLGLRLIYFSYDVKMKEKGDIPEGYSVSREKKERFSLILESASTNQTSMYLCASSRQGLSANTIYFGEGSWLTVV.

This chain joins TRBV28 and TRBJ1-2, with D perhaps matching TRBD1 (6 bases). CDR1 and CDR2 (germline): MDHEN, SYDVKM. The CDR3 contains 14 residues. The ends were cut back, 6 bases at V and 0 bases at J, with 11 bases in the middle. CDR3 protein: CASSPDRSNYGYTF. Here the CDR3 DNA reads TGTGCCAGCAGCCCGGACAGATCTAACTATGGCTACACCTTC.

The J gene is TRBJ1-2, the V gene TRBV7-9; TRBD1 is a possible D gene (5 bases). The CDR3 covers 16 residues. Germline values: CDR1 SEHNR, CDR2 FQNEAQ (reference sequence). V was clipped by 3 bases and J by 0 bases, with 14 bases between them. The CDR3 loop is CASSFLPGNSNYGYTF. The CDR3 coding sequence is TGTGCCAGCAGCTTCCTCCCAGGGAACTCTAACTATGGCTACACCTTC.